The next 16 T cell receptor beta chains were all read from a single sample in a study of blood T cell repertoires in COVID-19. The protocol was immunoSEQ multiplex PCR, while the TCRdb copy is restricted to in-frame clones and leaves out a portion. The sample records approximately 170,000 clones, about 85% being singletons. Material: peripheral blood. These TCRs come from a man older than 75 with COVID-19, enrolled during active disease.

This clone was detected only once. CDR3 in amino acids: CASSQSGGTDTQYF. For the CDR3, the DNA is TGTGCCAGCAGCCAAAGCGGGGGCACAGATACGCAGTATTTT. J is TRBJ2-3 and V is TRBV7-6; 7 bases are shared with TRBD2. The germline gives CDR1 SGHVS, CDR2 FNYEAQ. V lost 5 bases to trimming and J lost 1 base; unmatched junction nucleotides: 3. The CDR3 consists of 14 residues.

The chain carries TRBV6-2 or TRBV6-3 and TRBJ1-1; TRBD1 might be the D (5 bases). The V end was cut by 4 bases, the J end by 4 bases, with 13 bases between. Germline lookup yields CDR1 MNHEY and CDR2 SVGEGT. The CDR3 extends over 14 amino acids. The CDR3 loop is CASSSLMGGTEAFF. The CDR3 nucleotides are TGTGCCAGCAGTTCGCTAATGGGGGGCACTGAAGCTTTCTTT.

The V and J genes are TRBV5-4 and TRBJ1-3, with D perhaps TRBD1 (5 bases). Trimming removed 4 bases at V and 1 base at J, with 9 bases between. The CDR3 sequence is 14 residues long. Germline values: CDR1 SGHNT, CDR2 YYREEE (reference sequence). CDR3 sequence: CASSAGRSGNTIYF. In DNA, the CDR3 is TGTGCCAGCAGCGCGGGACGTTCTGGAAACACCATATATTTT. Combining the CDR3 with reference TRBV5-4 and TRBJ1-3 gives the whole variable domain ETGVTQSPTHLIKTRGQQVTLRCSSQSGHNTVSWYQQALGQGPQFIFQYYREEENGRGNFPPRFSGLQFPNYSSELNVNALELDDSALYLCASSAGRSGNTIYFGEGSWLTVV.

This clone has a single count. The gene calls are TRBV20-1 and TRBJ2-1; D possibly corresponds to TRBD1 (6 bases). Germline values: CDR1 DFQATT, CDR2 SNEGSKA (reference sequence). The V gene lost 5 bases and the J gene lost 6 bases, with 8 bases spanning the gap. This CDR3 comprises 11 residues. CDR3 amino acids: CSALGGNEQFF. The CDR3 DNA reads as TGCAGTGCTCTAGGGGGCAATGAGCAGTTCTTC.

This chain connects TRBV15 to TRBJ1-2, with a tentative D call TRBD1 (6 bases). Germline V CDR1 and CDR2: LNHNV, YYDKDF (reference sequence). Trimming took off 0 bases at V and 6 bases at J, with 17 bases between the two ends. The CDR3 length is 16 residues. DNA for the CDR3: TGTGCCACCAGCAGAGAGGGGGTGAATCAGGGGAATGGCTACACCTTC. Its translation is CATSREGVNQGNGYTF.

This clone appeared a few times. V and J are TRBV19 and TRBJ2-5, with 8 nucleotides matching TRBD1. Per germline, CDR1 LNHDA and CDR2 SQIVND (reference sequence). Losses at the gene ends were 5 bases for V and 5 bases for J; bases not matched to a gene: 4. CDR3 size: 13 residues. CDR3 nucleotides: TGTGCCAGTAGTTTAGGACAGGGTGAGACCCAGTACTTC. Protein: CASSLGQGETQYF.

The V call is TRBV5-1, the J call TRBJ1-2; D is unresolved. V dropped 3 bases and J dropped 8 bases, with 14 bases sitting between them. The CDR3 is made up of 13 amino acids. CDR1 is SGHRS and CDR2 is YFSETQ in the germline V gene. The CDR3 coding sequence is TGCGCCAGCAGCTCAATGGCGGGTGCGGGCTACACCTTC. Translation: CASSSMAGAGYTF.

This chain links TRBV6-5 with TRBJ2-1, with TRBD2 matching 14 bases. Germline V CDR1 and CDR2: MNHEY, SVGAGI. V gave up 7 bases and J gave up 7 bases; unmatched junction bases: 6. The CDR3 extends over 15 amino acids. CDR3 bases: TGTGCCAGCACCTCCGGGACTAGCGGGGGAAATGAGCAGTTCTTC. This encodes CASTSGTSGGNEQFF.

V is TRBV3-1 (or the pseudogene TRBV3-2) and J is TRBJ1-4; no clear D gene. This CDR3 has 15 residues. The germline gives CDR1 LGHDT, CDR2 YNNKEL (reference sequence). V was pared by 4 bases and J by 5 bases, with 14 bases between. CDR3 amino acids: CASSPARGVNEKLFF. In nucleotides, the CDR3 is TGTGCCAGCAGCCCCGCCCGCGGGGTGAATGAAAAACTGTTTTTT.

The rearrangement joins TRBV9 to TRBJ2-1; tentatively, D is TRBD2 (6 bases). The V and J ends lost 0 bases and 8 bases respectively, with 9 bases between them. The CDR3 loop spans 13 amino acids. Germline-derived CDR1 and CDR2 are SGDLS and YYNGEE. The chain's CDR3 is CASSVGGGDEQFF. The CDR3 bases are TGTGCCAGCAGCGTAGGAGGCGGGGATGAGCAGTTCTTC.

The chain couples TRBV11-3 to TRBJ2-7; the match to TRBD1 covers 11 bases. Germline lookup yields CDR1 SGHNT and CDR2 YENEEA. This CDR3 is built from 16 residues. Trimming removed 3 bases from V and 2 bases from J; junction bases left unmatched: 6. For the CDR3, the DNA is TGTGCCAGCAGCTTCTCCGGGACAGGGGGGCCCTACGAGCAGTACTTC. It codes for CASSFSGTGGPYEQYF.

This clone was detected only once. V and J are TRBV5-1 and TRBJ1-6; tentatively, D is TRBD1 (6 bases). This CDR3 is built from 18 residues. The V gene's germline CDR1 is SGHRS and CDR2 YFSETQ. The V gene lost 2 bases and the J gene lost 0 bases, with 15 bases spanning the gap. The CDR3 DNA reads TGCGCCAGCAGCTTCGGACAGCCGGAGAGCTCCTATAATTCACCCCTCCACTTT. This sequence encodes CASSFGQPESSYNSPLHF.

CDR3 residues: CASSGGGSYNEQFF. For the CDR3, the DNA is TGTGCCAGCAGCGGCGGGGGCTCATACAATGAGCAGTTCTTC. The chain recombines TRBV6-6 with TRBJ2-1; tentatively, D is TRBD2 (7 bases). Germline assignment: CDR1 MNHNY and CDR2 SVGAGI (reference sequence). The CDR3 contains 14 residues. V gave up 6 bases and J gave up 4 bases, with 13 bases separating them.

This clone has only a few counts. The V and J genes are TRBV2 and TRBJ2-2; 9 bases align to TRBD2. This CDR3 region has 15 residues. The V segment lost 7 bases and the J segment 5 bases; nucleotides outside the gene matches: 8. In germline, CDR1 is SNHLY, CDR2 FYNNEI. The CDR3 loop reads CASKERGVRTGELFF. CDR3 sequence (DNA): TGTGCCAGCAAGGAGCGGGGGGTCAGGACCGGGGAGCTGTTTTTT.

The rearrangement joins TRBV3-1 (or the pseudogene TRBV3-2) to TRBJ2-4; 11 bases line up with TRBD1. Germline trimming cut 3 bases from V and 4 bases from J; bases unmatched to any gene: 5. The CDR3 totals 16 residues. Germline values: CDR1 LGHDT, CDR2 YNNKEL (reference sequence). The CDR3 loop is CASSQEGQGAKNIQYF. The CDR3 DNA reads as TGTGCCAGCAGCCAGGAAGGACAGGGGGCAAAAAACATTCAGTACTTC.

The chain combines TRBV2 with TRBJ2-2; perhaps TRBD1 as D (6 bases). The length of the CDR3 is 14 residues. V dropped 7 bases and J dropped 4 bases, with 13 bases sitting between them. CDR1 is SNHLY and CDR2 is FYNNEI in the germline V gene. CDR3 nucleotide sequence: TGTGCCAGCACGGAACAGGGATCCACCGGGGAGCTGTTTTTT. Translation: CASTEQGSTGELFF.